The 13 T cell receptor beta chains given below trace back to one sample, sequenced in a study of blood T cell repertoires in COVID-19. Libraries were prepared by immunoSEQ multiplex PCR; TCRdb keeps only in-frame clonotypes and omits some of them. The repertoire holds around 220,000 clones, with roughly nine tenths as singletons. The sample taken for sequencing was peripheral blood. Source of these receptors: a woman between 45 and 60 years old with acute or convalescent COVID-19.

The chain couples TRBV5-1 to TRBJ1-3, with D tentatively TRBD1 (5 bases). V was trimmed by 4 bases and J by 0 bases, leaving 11 bases between them. The CDR3 covers 15 residues. Germline CDR1 and CDR2: SGHRS and YFSETQ. CDR3 loop: CASSNTGDSGNTIYF. The DNA of the CDR3 is TGCGCCAGCAGCAATACAGGAGACTCTGGAAACACCATATATTTT.

The chain combines TRBV6-2 or TRBV6-3 with TRBJ1-5, with a tentative D call TRBD1 (6 bases). V shed 0 bases and J shed 7 bases, with 19 bases lying between them. The germline gives CDR1 MNHEY, CDR2 SVGEGT. This CDR3 is 17 amino acids long. For the CDR3, the DNA is TGTGCCAGCAGTTACTCCCTAGGGCAACAGGGCGGGCAGCCCCAGCATTTT. Translated: CASSYSLGQQGGQPQHF.

The J gene is TRBJ1-1, the V gene TRBV9; 9 nucleotides match TRBD1. V was pared by 4 bases and J by 6 bases, with 10 bases of the junction left unmatched. The CDR3 covers 15 residues. Germline V gene data show CDR1 as SGDLS and CDR2 as YYNGEE. The CDR3 DNA sequence: TGTGCCAGCAGCTTACAGGGGGCCATGGTATCTGAAGCTTTCTTT. Amino acids: CASSLQGAMVSEAFF.

The gene calls are TRBV5-6 and TRBJ1-2; the D is unclear. The germline V gene has CDR1 SGHDT and CDR2 YYEEEE. V was cut by 6 bases and J by 5 bases, with 20 bases left in between. The CDR3 is 15 amino acids. CDR3 sequence: CASTRRQPPVYGYTF. CDR3 DNA: TGTGCCAGCACCCGGCGGCAGCCGCCCGTTTATGGCTACACCTTC.

The chain combines TRBV18 with TRBJ2-7; 13 bases agree with TRBD2. The CDR3 has 16 amino acids. The V segment lost 0 bases and the J segment 3 bases; nucleotides outside the gene matches: 2. Germline loops: CDR1 KGHSH, CDR2 LQKENI. CDR3 residues: CASSPPGLAGFYEQYF. The CDR3 DNA sequence: TGTGCCAGCTCACCACCGGGACTAGCGGGATTCTACGAGCAGTACTTC.

V usage is TRBV3-1 (or the pseudogene TRBV3-2) and J usage is TRBJ1-5; D unclear. V shed 2 bases and J shed 0 bases, with 17 bases lying between them. Germline values: CDR1 LGHDT, CDR2 YNNKEL (reference sequence). This CDR3 region has 18 residues. CDR3 nucleotides: TGTGCCAGCAGCCAAATAAGGTCGGGTCTTTATAGCAATCAGCCCCAGCATTTT. It translates to CASSQIRSGLYSNQPQHF.

The chain carries TRBV19 and TRBJ2-5; 10 bases line up with TRBD1. V lost 8 bases, J lost 0 bases, and 3 bases stayed unmatched. CDR1 is LNHDA, CDR2 SQIVND, per germline (reference sequence). The CDR3 sequence is 14 residues long. CDR3 DNA sequence: TGTGCCAGTGGGACAGGGGTCGACCAAGAGACCCAGTACTTC. As protein: CASGTGVDQETQYF.

The chain combines TRBV7-9 with TRBJ1-4, with 9 bases that match TRBD1. The germline CDR1 and CDR2 sequences are SEHNR and FQNEAQ (reference sequence). This CDR3 comprises 15 residues. V lost 1 base and J lost 5; bases outside the gene matches: 2. The CDR3 is CASSLGGTGNEKLFF. The CDR3 coding sequence is TGTGCCAGCAGCTTAGGAGGGACAGGGAATGAAAAACTGTTTTTT.

This clone has only a few counts. The genes are TRBV30 and TRBJ1-1; D is possibly TRBD1 (5 bases). CDR3 length: 12 residues. V was clipped by 8 bases and J by 5 bases, with 15 bases between them. Germline CDR1 reads GTSNPN; CDR2 reads SVGIG (reference sequence). CDR3 amino acids: CARAGGKTEAFF. The CDR3 nucleotides read TGTGCCCGCGCGGGGGGGAAAACTGAAGCTTTCTTT.

This chain uses TRBV12-3 or TRBV12-4 with TRBJ2-5; D ambiguous. This CDR3 region has 12 residues. With 6 bases removed from V and 4 bases from J, the gap between germline ends came to 9 bases. The CDR3 loop is CASSRLGETQYF. The CDR3 region has the DNA TGTGCCAGCAGCCGACTTGGAGAGACCCAGTACTTC.

The chain employs TRBV6-5 and TRBJ1-3; the D gene is possibly TRBD1 (6 bases). The germline V and J ends were trimmed by 5 bases and 0 bases, with 11 bases remaining between them. This CDR3 contains 15 residues. The V gene's germline CDR1 is MNHEY and CDR2 SVGAGI. The DNA for the CDR3 is TGTGCCAGCAGTACCGGGACATTCTCTGGAAACACCATATATTTT. Protein: CASSTGTFSGNTIYF.

The chain links TRBV18 to TRBJ2-1; 8 positions match TRBD1. Germline CDR1 is KGHSH and CDR2 is LQKENI. The junction had 4 bases not matched to a gene; V was cut back by 3 bases and J by 0 bases. The CDR3 has 16 residues. The CDR3 spells CASSPRDRSSYNEQFF. CDR3 sequence (DNA): TGTGCCAGCTCACCCCGGGACAGGAGCTCCTACAATGAGCAGTTCTTC. The whole variable domain, filled in from reference TRBV18 and TRBJ2-1, reads NAGVMQNPRHLVRRRGQEARLRCSPMKGHSHVYWYRQLPEEGLKFMVYLQKENIIDESGMPKERFSAEFPKEGPSILRIQQVVRGDSAAYFCASSPRDRSSYNEQFFGPGTRLTVL.

V gene TRBV2 combines with J gene TRBJ1-5; 10 positions match TRBD1. The CDR3 is made up of 14 amino acids. Per germline, CDR1 SNHLY and CDR2 FYNNEI. The V gene end was trimmed by 3 bases and the J gene end by 7 bases; junction bases not matched to a gene: 3. This CDR3 is CASSDRDRGQPQHF. CDR3 DNA: TGTGCCAGCAGTGACCGGGACAGGGGACAGCCCCAGCATTTT.